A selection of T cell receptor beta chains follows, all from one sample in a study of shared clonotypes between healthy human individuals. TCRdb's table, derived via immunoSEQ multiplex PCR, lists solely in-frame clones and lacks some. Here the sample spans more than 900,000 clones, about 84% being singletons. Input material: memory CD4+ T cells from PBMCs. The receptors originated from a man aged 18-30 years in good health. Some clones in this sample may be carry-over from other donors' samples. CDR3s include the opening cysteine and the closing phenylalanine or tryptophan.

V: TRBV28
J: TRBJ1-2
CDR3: CASSSPPYGYTF

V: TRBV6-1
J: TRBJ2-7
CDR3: CASSEGGTSGRLGQYF

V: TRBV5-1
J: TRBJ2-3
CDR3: CASSFGPGGTDTQYF

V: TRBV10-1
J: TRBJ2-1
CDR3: CASSKRVGGPWSEQFF

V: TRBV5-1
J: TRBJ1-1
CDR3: CASSLEGTYAEAFF

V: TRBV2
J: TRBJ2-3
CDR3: CASHDRGTDTQYF

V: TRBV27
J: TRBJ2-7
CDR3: CASSLSSLAGSGREQYF

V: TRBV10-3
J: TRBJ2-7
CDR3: CAISGQAYEQYF

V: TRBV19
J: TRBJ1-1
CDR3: CASSIRGITEAFF

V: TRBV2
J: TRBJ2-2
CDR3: CASKQTVTGELFF

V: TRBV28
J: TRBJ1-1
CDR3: CASSPTGYTEAFF

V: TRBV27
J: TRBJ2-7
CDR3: CASSLNDLMQQYF

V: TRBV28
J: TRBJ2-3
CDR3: CASSLSGAVSTDTQYF

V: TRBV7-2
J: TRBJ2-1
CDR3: CASIIAVGRTSNEQFF

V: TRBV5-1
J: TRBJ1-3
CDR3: CASSPAGTGNTIYF

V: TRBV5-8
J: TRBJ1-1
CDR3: CASSRTGDYTEAFF

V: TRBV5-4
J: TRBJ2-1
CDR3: CASSLGLASYNEQFF

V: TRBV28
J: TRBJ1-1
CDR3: CFWGGLNTEAFF

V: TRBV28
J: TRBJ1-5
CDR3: CASEGRAQPQHF